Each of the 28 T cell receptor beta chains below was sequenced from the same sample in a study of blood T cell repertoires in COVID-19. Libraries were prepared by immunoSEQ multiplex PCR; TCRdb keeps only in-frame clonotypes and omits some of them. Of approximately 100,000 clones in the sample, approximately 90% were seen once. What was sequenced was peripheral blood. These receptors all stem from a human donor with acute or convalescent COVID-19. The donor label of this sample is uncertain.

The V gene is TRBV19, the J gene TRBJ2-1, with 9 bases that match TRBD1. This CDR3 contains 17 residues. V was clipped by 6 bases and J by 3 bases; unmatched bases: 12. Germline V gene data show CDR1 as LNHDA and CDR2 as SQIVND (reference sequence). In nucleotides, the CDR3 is TGTGCCAGTAGCCGAGCCGGGACAGGGAAAAACTACAATGAGCAGTTCTTC. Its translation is CASSRAGTGKNYNEQFF.

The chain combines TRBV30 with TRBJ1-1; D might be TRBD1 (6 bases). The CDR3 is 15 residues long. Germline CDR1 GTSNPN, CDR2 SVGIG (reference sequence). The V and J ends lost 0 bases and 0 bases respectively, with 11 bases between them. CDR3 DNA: TGTGCCTGGAGTGTACAGGGCACTCTGAACACTGAAGCTTTCTTT. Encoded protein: CAWSVQGTLNTEAFF.

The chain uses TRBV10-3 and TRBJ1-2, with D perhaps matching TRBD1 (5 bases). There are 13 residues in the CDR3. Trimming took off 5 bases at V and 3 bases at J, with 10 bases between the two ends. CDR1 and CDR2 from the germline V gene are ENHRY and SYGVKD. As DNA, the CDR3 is TGTGCCATCAGTCCCTCGACAGACTATGGCTACACCTTC. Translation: CAISPSTDYGYTF.

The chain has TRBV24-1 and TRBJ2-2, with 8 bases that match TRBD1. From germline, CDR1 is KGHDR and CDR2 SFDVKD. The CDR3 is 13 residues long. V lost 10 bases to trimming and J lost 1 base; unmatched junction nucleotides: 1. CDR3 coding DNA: TGTGCCACGGGACAGGAGAACACCGGGGAGCTGTTTTTT. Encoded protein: CATGQENTGELFF.

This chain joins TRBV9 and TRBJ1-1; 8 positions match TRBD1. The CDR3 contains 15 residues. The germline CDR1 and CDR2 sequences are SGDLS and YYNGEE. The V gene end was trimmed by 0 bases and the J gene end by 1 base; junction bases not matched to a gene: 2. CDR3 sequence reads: CASSVGGTGNTEAFF. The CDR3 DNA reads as TGTGCCAGCAGCGTAGGGGGGACAGGGAACACTGAAGCTTTCTTT.

In nucleotides, the CDR3 is TGCAGCGTTGTTGACAGTGATAGCAATCAGCCCCAGCATTTT. Translating gives CSVVDSDSNQPQHF. V and J are TRBV29-1 and TRBJ1-5, with D maybe TRBD1 (5 bases). V was shortened by 4 bases and J by 0 bases, with 10 bases between the two germline ends. The CDR3 loop spans 14 amino acids. Looked up from germline, CDR1 is SQVTM and CDR2 is ANQGSEA.

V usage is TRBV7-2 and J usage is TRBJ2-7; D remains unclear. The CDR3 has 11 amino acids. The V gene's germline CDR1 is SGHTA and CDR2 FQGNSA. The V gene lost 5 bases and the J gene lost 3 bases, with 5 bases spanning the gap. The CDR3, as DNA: TGTGCCAGCAGCCAGTACTACGAGCAGTACTTC. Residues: CASSQYYEQYF.

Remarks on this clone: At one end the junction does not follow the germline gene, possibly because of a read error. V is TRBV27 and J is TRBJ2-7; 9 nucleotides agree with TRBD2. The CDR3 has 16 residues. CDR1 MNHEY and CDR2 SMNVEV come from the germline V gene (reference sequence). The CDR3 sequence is CASRMASGVASHEQYF. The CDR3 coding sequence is TGTGCCAGCAGGATGGCTAGCGGGGTGGCCTCCCACGAGCAGTACTTC.

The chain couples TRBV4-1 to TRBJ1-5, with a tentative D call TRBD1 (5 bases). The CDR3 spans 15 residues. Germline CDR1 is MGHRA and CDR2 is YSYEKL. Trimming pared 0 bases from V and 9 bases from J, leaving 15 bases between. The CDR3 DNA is TGCGCCAGCAGCCAAGAAATCGGGGGAGGCAGGCCCCAGCATTTT. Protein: CASSQEIGGGRPQHF.

DNA for the CDR3: TGTGCCAGCAACCTAGGGGCCGGGACAGGGGTCGACTATGGCTACACCTTC. Translating gives CASNLGAGTGVDYGYTF. The chain is built from TRBV7-9 and TRBJ1-2; the match to TRBD1 covers 10 bases. V shed 7 bases, J shed 3 bases, and the junction held 14 bases outside the gene matches. Germline CDR1 and CDR2: SEHNR and FQNEAQ (reference sequence). This CDR3 comprises 17 residues.

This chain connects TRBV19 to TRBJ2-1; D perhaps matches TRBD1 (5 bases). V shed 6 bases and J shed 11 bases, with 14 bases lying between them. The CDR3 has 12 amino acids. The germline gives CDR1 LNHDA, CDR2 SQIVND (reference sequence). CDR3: CASSPLGAKQFF. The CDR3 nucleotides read TGTGCCAGTAGCCCTTTAGGGGCAAAGCAGTTCTTC.

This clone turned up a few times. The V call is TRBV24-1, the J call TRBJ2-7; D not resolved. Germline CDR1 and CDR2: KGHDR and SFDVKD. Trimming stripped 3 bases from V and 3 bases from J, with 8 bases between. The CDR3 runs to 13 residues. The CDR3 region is CATSDTTLYEQYF. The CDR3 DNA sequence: TGTGCCACCAGTGATACTACACTCTACGAGCAGTACTTC.

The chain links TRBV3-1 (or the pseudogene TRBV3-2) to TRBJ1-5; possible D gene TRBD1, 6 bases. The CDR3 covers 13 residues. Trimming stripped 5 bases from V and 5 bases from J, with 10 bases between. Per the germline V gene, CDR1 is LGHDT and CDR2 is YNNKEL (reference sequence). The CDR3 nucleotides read TGTGCCAGCAGCGACAGGATCGATCAGCCCCAGCATTTT. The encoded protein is CASSDRIDQPQHF.

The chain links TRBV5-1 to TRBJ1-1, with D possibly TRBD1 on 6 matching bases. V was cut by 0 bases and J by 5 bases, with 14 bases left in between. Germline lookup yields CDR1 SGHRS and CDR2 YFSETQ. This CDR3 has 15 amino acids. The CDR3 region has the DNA TGCGCCAGCAGCTTGGAACCCAGGGGAATAACTGAAGCTTTCTTT. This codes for CASSLEPRGITEAFF.

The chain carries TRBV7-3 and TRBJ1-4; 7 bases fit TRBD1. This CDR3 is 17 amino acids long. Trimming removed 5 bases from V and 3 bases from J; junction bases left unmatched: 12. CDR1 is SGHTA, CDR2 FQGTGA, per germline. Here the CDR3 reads CASSGGLTGSSNEKLFF. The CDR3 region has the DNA TGTGCCAGCAGCGGGGGTTTGACAGGGTCATCTAATGAAAAACTGTTTTTT.

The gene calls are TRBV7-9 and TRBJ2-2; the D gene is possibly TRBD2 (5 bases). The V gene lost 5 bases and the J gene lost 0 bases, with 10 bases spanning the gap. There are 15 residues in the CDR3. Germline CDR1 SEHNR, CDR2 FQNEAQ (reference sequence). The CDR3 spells CASSVSAANTGELFF. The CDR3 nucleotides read TGTGCCAGCAGCGTATCAGCGGCGAACACCGGGGAGCTGTTTTTT.

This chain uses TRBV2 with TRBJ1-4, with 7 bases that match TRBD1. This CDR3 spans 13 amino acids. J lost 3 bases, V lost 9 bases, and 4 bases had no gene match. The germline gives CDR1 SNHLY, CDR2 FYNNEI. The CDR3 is CASTGQSNEKLFF. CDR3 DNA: TGTGCCAGTACGGGACAGTCTAATGAAAAACTGTTTTTT.

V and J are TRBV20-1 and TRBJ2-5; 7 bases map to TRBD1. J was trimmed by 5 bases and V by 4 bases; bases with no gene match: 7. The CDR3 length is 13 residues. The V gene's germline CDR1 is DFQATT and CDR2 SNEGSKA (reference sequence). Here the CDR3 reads CSANDRVGETQYF. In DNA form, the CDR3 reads TGCAGTGCTAATGACAGGGTGGGCGAGACCCAGTACTTC.

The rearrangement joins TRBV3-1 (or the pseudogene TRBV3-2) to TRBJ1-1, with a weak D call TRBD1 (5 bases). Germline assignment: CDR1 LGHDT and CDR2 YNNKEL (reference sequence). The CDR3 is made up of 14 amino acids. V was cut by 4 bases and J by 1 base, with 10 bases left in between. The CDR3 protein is CASSPRQGNTEAFF. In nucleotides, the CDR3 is TGTGCCAGCAGCCCGAGGCAGGGGAACACTGAAGCTTTCTTT.

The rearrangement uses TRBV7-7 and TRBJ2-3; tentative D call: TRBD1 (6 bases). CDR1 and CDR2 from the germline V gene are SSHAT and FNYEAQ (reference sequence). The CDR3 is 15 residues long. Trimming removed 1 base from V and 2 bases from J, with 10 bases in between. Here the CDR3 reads CASSLGGPFTDTQYF. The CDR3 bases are TGTGCCAGCAGCTTAGGGGGGCCTTTCACAGATACGCAGTATTTT.

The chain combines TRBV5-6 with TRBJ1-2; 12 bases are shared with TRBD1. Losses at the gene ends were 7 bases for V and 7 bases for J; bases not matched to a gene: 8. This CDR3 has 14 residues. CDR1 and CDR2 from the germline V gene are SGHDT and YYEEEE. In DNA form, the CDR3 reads TGTGCCAGCGGGGACAGGGGGCGCTCTCCTGGCTACACCTTC. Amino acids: CASGDRGRSPGYTF.

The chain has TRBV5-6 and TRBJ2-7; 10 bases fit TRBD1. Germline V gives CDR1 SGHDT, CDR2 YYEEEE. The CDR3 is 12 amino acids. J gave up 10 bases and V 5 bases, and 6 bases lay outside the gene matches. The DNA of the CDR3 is TGTGCCAGCAGTCGCCGGGACAGGGGACAGTACTTC. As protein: CASSRRDRGQYF.

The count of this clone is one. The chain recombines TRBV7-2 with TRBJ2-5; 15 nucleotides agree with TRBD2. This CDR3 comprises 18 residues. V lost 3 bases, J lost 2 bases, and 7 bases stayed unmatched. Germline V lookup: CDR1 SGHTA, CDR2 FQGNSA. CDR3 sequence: CASSFSGTSGGTQETQYF. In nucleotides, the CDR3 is TGTGCCAGCAGCTTTTCCGGGACTAGCGGGGGGACTCAAGAGACCCAGTACTTC.

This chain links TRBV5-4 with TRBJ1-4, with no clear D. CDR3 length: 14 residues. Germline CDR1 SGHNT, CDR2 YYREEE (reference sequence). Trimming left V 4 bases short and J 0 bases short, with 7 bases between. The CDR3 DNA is TGTGCCAGCAGCCAGAGGACAACTAATGAAAAACTGTTTTTT. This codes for CASSQRTTNEKLFF.

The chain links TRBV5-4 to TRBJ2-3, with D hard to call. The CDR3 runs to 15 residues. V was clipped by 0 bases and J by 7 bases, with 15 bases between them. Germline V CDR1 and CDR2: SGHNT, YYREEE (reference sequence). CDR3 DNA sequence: TGTGCCAGCAGCTTGGGTGCCGCCGAGGTTTATACGCAGTATTTT. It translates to CASSLGAAEVYTQYF.

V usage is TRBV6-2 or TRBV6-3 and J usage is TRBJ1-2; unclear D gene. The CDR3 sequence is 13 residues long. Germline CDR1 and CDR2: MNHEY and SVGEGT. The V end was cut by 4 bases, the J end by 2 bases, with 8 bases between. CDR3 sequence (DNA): TGTGCCAGCAGTTCCAGGATCAACTATGGCTACACCTTC. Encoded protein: CASSSRINYGYTF.

CDR3 coding DNA: TGTGCCTGGAATGAAGGGGCTAACTGGCGCAATCAGCCCCAGCATTTT. Translation gives CAWNEGANWRNQPQHF. This chain connects TRBV30 to TRBJ1-5; possible D gene TRBD1, 5 bases. Trimming took off 4 bases at V and 2 bases at J, with 18 bases between the two ends. The germline gives CDR1 GTSNPN, CDR2 SVGIG (reference sequence). This CDR3 has 16 amino acids. The full variable domain, completed using reference TRBV30 and TRBJ1-5, is SQTIHQWPATLVQPVGSPLSLECTVEGTSNPNLYWYRQAAGRGLQLLFYSVGIGQISSEVPQNLSASRPQDRQFILSSKKLLLSDSGFYLCAWNEGANWRNQPQHFGDGTRLSIL.

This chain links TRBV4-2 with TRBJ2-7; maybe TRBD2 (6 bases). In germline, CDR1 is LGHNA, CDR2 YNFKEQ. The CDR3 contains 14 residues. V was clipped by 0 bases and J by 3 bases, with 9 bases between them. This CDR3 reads CASSQDLANYEQYF. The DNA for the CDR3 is TGTGCCAGCAGCCAAGACCTAGCGAACTACGAGCAGTACTTC.